This entry is about one T cell receptor beta chain. Per germline, CDR1 SNHLY and CDR2 FYNNEI. The CDR3 sequence is 15 residues long. The V and J ends lost 6 bases and 2 bases respectively, with 15 bases between them. This record comes from a study of blood T cell repertoires in COVID-19. Study information: Collection of acute and convalescent COVID-19 samples took place in the United States, Italy and Spain. PBMCs, B-cell-depleted T cells, or T cells provided the cDNA or gDNA that made up the material.

As originally analysed: Nucleated cell number was recorded as an estimate derived from reference gene primer amplification. Data came from immunoSEQ multiplex PCR; TCRdb stores just in-frame clones and leaves some out. Clone size and V and J calls were adopted from that table, with D and trimming inferred from the DNA. This sample carries about 14,000 clones, about 83% of them seen once, and the ten largest clones take under 25%. This chain joins TRBV2 and TRBJ2-3, with D perhaps matching TRBD1 (6 bases). Material: peripheral blood. The receptor's source is a woman in her fifties or sixties with acute or convalescent COVID-19. CDR3 DNA: TGTGCCAGCAGGTACCGACAGGTTATCACAGATACGCAGTATTTT. Translation gives CASRYRQVITDTQYF. The full variable domain, with the rest looked up from reference TRBV2 and TRBJ2-3, is EPEVTQTPSHQVTQMGQEVILRCVPISNHLYFYWYRQILGQKVEFLVSFYNNEISEKSEIFDDQFSVERPDGSNFTLKIRSTKLEDSAMYFCASRYRQVITDTQYFGPGTRLTVL.